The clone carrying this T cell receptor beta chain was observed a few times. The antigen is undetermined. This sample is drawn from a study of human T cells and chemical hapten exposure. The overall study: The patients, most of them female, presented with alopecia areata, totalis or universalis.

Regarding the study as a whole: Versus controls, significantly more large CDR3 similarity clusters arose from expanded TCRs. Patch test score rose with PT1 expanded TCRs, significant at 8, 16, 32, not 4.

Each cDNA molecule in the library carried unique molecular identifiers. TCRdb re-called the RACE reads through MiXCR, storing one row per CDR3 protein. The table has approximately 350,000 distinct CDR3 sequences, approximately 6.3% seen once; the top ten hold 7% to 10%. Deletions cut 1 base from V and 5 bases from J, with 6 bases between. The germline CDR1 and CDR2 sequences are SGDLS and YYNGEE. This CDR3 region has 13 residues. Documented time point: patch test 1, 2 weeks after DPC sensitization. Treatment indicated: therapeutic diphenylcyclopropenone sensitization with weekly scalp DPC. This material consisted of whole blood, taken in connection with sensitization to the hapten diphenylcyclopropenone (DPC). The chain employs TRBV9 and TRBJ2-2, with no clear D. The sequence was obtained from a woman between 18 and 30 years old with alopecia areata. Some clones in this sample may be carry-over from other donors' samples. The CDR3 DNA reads TGTGCCAGCAGCGTACCCCCGACCGGGGAGCTGTTTTTT. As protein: CASSVPPTGELFF.